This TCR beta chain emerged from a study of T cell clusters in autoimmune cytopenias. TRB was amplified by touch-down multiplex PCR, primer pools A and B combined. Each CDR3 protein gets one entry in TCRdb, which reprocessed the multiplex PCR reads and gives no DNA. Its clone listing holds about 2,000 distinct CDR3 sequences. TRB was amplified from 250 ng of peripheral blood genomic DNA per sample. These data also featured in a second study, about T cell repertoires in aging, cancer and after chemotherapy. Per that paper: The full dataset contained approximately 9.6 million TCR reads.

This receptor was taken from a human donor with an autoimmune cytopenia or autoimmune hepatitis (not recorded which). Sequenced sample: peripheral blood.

The CDR3 protein is CASSILQGAAYEQYF. The chain has TRBV12-3 or TRBV12-4 and TRBJ2-7; TCRdb picks TRBD1, but there is no DNA to check that call. The CDR3 length is 15 residues.